The clone carrying this T cell receptor (beta chain) appeared a few times. Antigen specificity is unknown. The source of the sample is a study of beta chain features in type 1 diabetes. Study-wide results and caveats: Type 1 diabetes patients showed a moderate but significant shortening of TCRB CDR3s in all four CD4+ subsets.

As every portion of the isolated RNA was reverse transcribed, the sequencing read expressed TCRB transcripts. Profiled with immunoSEQ multiplex PCR; TCRdb holds only in-frame clones, not every one. The sample holds some 350,000 clones; 9.6% are singletons and the top ten take 0.45% to 0.65%. Trimming shortened V by 4 bases and J by 6 bases, and 7 bases separated the two germline ends. The CDR3 is made up of 12 amino acids. Germline CDR1 is MNHEY and CDR2 is SVGAGI. This TCR came from a man aged 25-40 years with type 1 diabetes. Sequencing was done on a sample of central memory CD4+ T cells from blood. This sequence joins TRBV6-5 and TRBJ1-5, with D uncertain. The CDR3 coding sequence is TGTGCCAGCAGTTTTGTGGGTCAGCCCCAGCATTTT. As protein: CASSFVGQPQHF.